Listed here are 18 T cell receptor beta chains from one sample, sequenced in a study of T cells after yellow fever vaccination. TCRdb reanalysed the 5' RACE reads using MiXCR and keeps one entry per CDR3 protein. The sample has roughly 500,000 distinct CDR3 sequences, less than 20% seen once; the top ten hold around 15%. This material consisted of PBMCs, taken 15 days after the yellow fever booster vaccination. These receptors were obtained from a man aged 25-45 years who received the YFV17D yellow fever vaccine.

This clonotype was recorded a few times. CDR3 sequence (DNA): TGCAGTGCTAGAGATCTTGGGCAGAGGAATGAGCAGTTCTTC. It encodes CSARDLGQRNEQFF. This chain joins TRBV20-1 and TRBJ2-1; D is uncertain. V lost 0 bases to trimming and J lost 7 bases, with 13 bases between them. The germline gives CDR1 DFQATT, CDR2 SNEGSKA (reference sequence). The CDR3 extends over 14 amino acids.

The table lists this clonotype with a few counts. This chain links TRBV30 with TRBJ2-7; D is perhaps TRBD1 (5 bases). Germline loops: CDR1 GTSNPN, CDR2 SVGIG (reference sequence). Trimming shortened V by 2 bases and J by 2 bases, and 13 bases separated the two germline ends. CDR3 length equals 14 residues. The CDR3 protein is CAWSLTGFTYEQYF. Here the CDR3 DNA reads TGTGCCTGGAGTTTAACAGGATTCACCTACGAGCAGTACTTC.

This chain connects TRBV7-6 to TRBJ2-1; the D gene could be TRBD1 or TRBD2 (5 bases each). V dropped 5 bases and J dropped 5 bases, with 22 bases sitting between them. Per germline, CDR1 SGHVS and CDR2 FNYEAQ. The CDR3 is made up of 17 amino acids. The CDR3 sequence: CASSPGQGNLLDNEQFF. CDR3 sequence (DNA): TGTGCCAGCAGCCCGGGGCAGGGAAATTTGCTCGACAATGAGCAGTTCTTC.

J is TRBJ2-7 and V is TRBV9; maybe TRBD1 (6 bases). The CDR3 totals 14 residues. Germline CDR1 SGDLS, CDR2 YYNGEE. Trimming took off 3 bases at V and 3 bases at J, with 13 bases between the two ends. The CDR3, as DNA: TGTGCCAGCAGCGCCCGACAGGATTTCTACGAGCAGTACTTC. This encodes CASSARQDFYEQYF. Combining the CDR3 with reference TRBV9 and TRBJ2-7 gives the whole variable domain DSGVTQTPKHLITATGQRVTLRCSPRSGDLSVYWYQQSLDQGLQFLIQYYNGEERAKGNILERFSAQQFPDLHSELNLSSLELGDSALYFCASSARQDFYEQYFGPGTRLTVT.

There are a few counts of this clonotype. The chain links TRBV7-9 to TRBJ1-1, with 10 bases lining up with TRBD1. The germline CDR1 and CDR2 sequences are SEHNR and FQNEAQ (reference sequence). The length of the CDR3 is 15 residues. With 1 base clipped from V and 6 bases from J, the junction kept 5 bases outside the gene matches. Written as DNA, the CDR3 is TGTGCCAGCAGCTTAGAAGGGACAGGGGTTTCTGAAGCTTTCTTT. It codes for CASSLEGTGVSEAFF. Variable domain in full (rest from reference TRBV7-9 and TRBJ1-1): DTGVSQNPRHKITKRGQNVTFRCDPISEHNRLYWYRQTLGQGPEFLTYFQNEAQLEKSRLLSDRFSAERPKGSFSTLEIQRTEQGDSAMYLCASSLEGTGVSEAFFGQGTRLTVV.

This clonotype was found a few times. The genes are TRBV6-2 or TRBV6-3 and TRBJ1-5; no definite D call. V lost 2 bases and J lost 0, with 8 bases in between. Germline V gene lookup returns CDR1 MNHEY and CDR2 SVGEGT. The CDR3 loop spans 15 amino acids. The CDR3 protein is CASSYGTYSNQPQHF. The CDR3 DNA follows: TGTGCCAGCAGTTACGGAACCTATAGCAATCAGCCCCAGCATTTT.

A single count supports this clonotype. The chain uses TRBV6-2 or TRBV6-3 and TRBJ2-2; the D is unclear. CDR3 length: 17 residues. V was pared by 2 bases and J by 1 base, with 14 bases between. The germline CDR1 and CDR2 sequences are MNHEY and SVGEGT. CDR3 in DNA: TGTGCCAGCAGTTACGCTCTTGGCGGAAGGAACACCGGGGAGCTGTTTTTT. Translation: CASSYALGGRNTGELFF.

This clonotype was recorded at least ten times. This chain joins TRBV7-2 and TRBJ2-7; D unclear. V was cut by 4 bases and J by 4 bases, with 11 bases left in between. This CDR3 is 13 amino acids long. Germline V gives CDR1 SGHTA, CDR2 FQGNSA. CDR3 in amino acids: CASSSDPPYEQYF. In nucleotides, the CDR3 is TGTGCCAGCAGCTCCGACCCTCCGTACGAGCAGTACTTC.

Ten or more counts support this clonotype. The chain uses TRBV5-1 and TRBJ2-3; D is possibly TRBD2 (6 bases). Trimming cost V 4 bases and J 4 bases, with 10 bases left between them. This CDR3 has 13 residues. The V gene's germline CDR1 is SGHRS and CDR2 YFSETQ. The DNA of the CDR3 is TGCGCCAGCAGCGACGGGGGAGCAGATACGCAGTATTTT. Protein sequence: CASSDGGADTQYF.

This clonotype was seen more than once but under ten times. The V and J genes are TRBV21-1 and TRBJ2-1. TRBV21-1 is described as a pseudogene. The CDR3 contains 15 residues. The CDR3 spells CASSRSWTVYNEQFF. The CDR3 DNA reads TGTGCCAGCAGCAGATCGTGGACGGTCTACAATGAGCAGTTCTTC.

The V gene is TRBV20-1, the J gene TRBJ2-7; a possible D gene is TRBD1 (6 bases). Germline CDR1 is DFQATT and CDR2 is SNEGSKA (reference sequence). V was pared by 4 bases and J by 2 bases, with 9 bases between. This CDR3 contains 12 residues. CDR3 nucleotide sequence: TGCAGTGCTAACGAGGGGGCCTACGAGCAGTACTTC. The encoded protein is CSANEGAYEQYF.

The J gene is TRBJ1-1, the V gene TRBV6-2 or TRBV6-3, with D uncertain. The CDR3 is made up of 15 amino acids. V was cut by 4 bases and J by 0 bases, with 12 bases left in between. CDR1 and CDR2 (germline): MNHEY, SVGEGT. The CDR3 DNA sequence: TGTGCCAGCAGTTTCCGAGAATTCATGAACACTGAAGCTTTCTTT. It codes for CASSFREFMNTEAFF.

A few counts support this clonotype. The chain couples TRBV29-1 to TRBJ2-5; tentatively, D is TRBD2 (5 bases). CDR1 is SQVTM and CDR2 is ANQGSEA in the germline V gene. CDR3 length: 12 residues. Trimming removed 4 bases from V and 5 bases from J, with 11 bases in between. As DNA, the CDR3 is TGCAGCGTTGCGAGAGCGGAGGAGACCCAGTACTTC. Translating it yields CSVARAEETQYF.

The V call is TRBV15, the J call TRBJ2-1; D gene unclear. Trimming pared 1 base from V and 5 bases from J, leaving 6 bases between. Germline lookup yields CDR1 LNHNV and CDR2 YYDKDF (reference sequence). This CDR3 contains 13 residues. CDR3 DNA: TGTGCCACCAGCAGAGGAGAGGACAATGAGCAGTTCTTC. As protein: CATSRGEDNEQFF.

This chain joins TRBV9 and TRBJ2-7, with 10 nucleotides matching TRBD2. The length of the CDR3 is 16 residues. The germline gives CDR1 SGDLS, CDR2 YYNGEE. J lost 5 bases, V lost 4 bases, and 12 bases had no gene match. The CDR3 protein is CASSPTGASGRDEQYF. As DNA, the CDR3 is TGTGCCAGCAGCCCGACCGGAGCTAGCGGGAGAGACGAGCAGTACTTC.

The genes are TRBV5-1 and TRBJ2-1, with a tentative D call TRBD1 (6 bases). The CDR3 has 16 residues. Germline V lookup: CDR1 SGHRS, CDR2 YFSETQ. Trimming cost V 2 bases and J 0 bases, with 12 bases left between them. CDR3 amino acids: CASSFMGHLSYNEQFF. CDR3 coding DNA: TGCGCCAGCAGCTTCATGGGACATCTCTCCTACAATGAGCAGTTCTTC. The entire variable domain, with the rest obtained from reference TRBV5-1 and TRBJ2-1, is as follows: KAGVTQTPRYLIKTRGQQVTLSCSPISGHRSVSWYQQTPGQGLQFLFEYFSETQRNKGNFPGRFSGRQFSNSRSEMNVSTLELGDSALYLCASSFMGHLSYNEQFFGPGTRLTVL.

This clonotype showed up just a few times. The rearrangement links TRBV4-3 to TRBJ1-1; TRBD1 aligns across 7 bases. The CDR3 has 15 residues. Germline V gene data show CDR1 as LGHNA and CDR2 as YSLEER. J lost 4 bases, V lost 1 base, and 6 bases had no gene match. The CDR3, as DNA: TGCGCCAGCAGCCAAGGTGGGACAGTTTCCACTGAAGCTTTCTTT. This encodes CASSQGGTVSTEAFF.

The chain employs TRBV5-4 and TRBJ2-2, with 13 bases lining up with TRBD2. CDR3 length: 16 amino acids. Looked up from germline, CDR1 is SGHNT and CDR2 is YYREEE (reference sequence). V was clipped by 3 bases and J by 6 bases; unmatched bases: 5. Written as DNA, the CDR3 is TGTGCCAGCAGCTCTGGACTAGCGGGAGCTTCCGGGGAGCTGTTTTTT. Protein sequence: CASSSGLAGASGELFF.